The present entry profiles one T cell receptor (beta chain) with its context. Its antigen is unidentified. These donors were members of the approximately 120-subject validation cohort, a group separate from the roughly 670-subject first cohort. The junction had 8 bases not matched to a gene; V was cut back by 1 base and J by 1 base. The germline V gene has CDR1 SGDLS and CDR2 YYNGEE. CDR3 length: 17 amino acids. The data were obtained in a study of cytomegalovirus exposure and HLA in healthy donors. The data were produced by immunoSEQ multiplex PCR, yet TCRdb's version contains in-frame clones alone and is incomplete. In the table there are about 110,000 clones, approximately 94% of which are singletons. General study results and limits: A few chains linked to CMV were shown in vitro to be specific for CMV antigens. In a later analysis, first-cohort TCR clusters were found to tend to co-occur in the 90 to 150 validation repertoires.

What was sequenced was PBMCs. The chain combines TRBV9 with TRBJ2-1; 7 nucleotides align to TRBD1. This clonotype was obtained from a woman under 30 in good health and CMV-seronegative. This CDR3 reads CASSVSRDRTSYNEQFF. The DNA for the CDR3 is TGTGCCAGCAGCGTAAGCCGGGACAGAACTTCCTACAATGAGCAGTTCTTC.